The present T cell receptor (beta chain) was sequenced within a study of response to subunit inactivated influenza vaccine. One entry per CDR3 protein results from TCRdb running MiXCR on the RT-PCR reads. Counted here are fewer than 200,000 distinct CDR3 sequences, 7.5% to 10% occurring once; the ten biggest clones make up 9.5% to 13%. This CDR3 has 16 amino acids. The germline gives CDR1 MDHEN, CDR2 SYDVKM. Trimming took 4 bases from V and 4 from J; bases not matched to a gene: 4. This clonotype was picked up many times. The sample in question was non-naive T cells sorted from PBMCs, obtained on the day of vaccination. This clonotype was sampled from a man between 45 and 60 years old who received an inactivated influenza vaccine. V is TRBV28 and J is TRBJ2-2, with 12 bases matching TRBD2. The CDR3 region has the DNA TGTGCCAGCAGTTCAGGACTAGCGGGGATCACCGGGGAGCTGTTTTTT. The encoded protein is CASSSGLAGITGELFF.